The 11 T cell receptor beta chains given below trace back to one sample, sequenced in a study of T cell changes during pregnancy in multiple sclerosis (dated by TCRdb to between 2017 and 2020). Libraries came from the immunoSEQ multiplex PCR assay. TCRdb mirrors the immuneACCESS table, restricted to in-frame sequences. Some clones are absent from its copies; in checked studies, under half trace to an unresolved V gene, and the reason for the others is unknown. Present in this sample are 50,000 to 60,000 clones, about nine tenths of which were seen just once. About 1.8% of the sample is taken by the ten largest. This sample comprised peripheral blood, obtained after pregnancy. These receptors all stem from a female donor with multiple sclerosis, enrolled in a pregnancy study.

The chain joins TRBV5-1 to TRBJ2-2, with 9 bases aligning to TRBD1. The germline V gene has CDR1 SGHRS and CDR2 YFSETQ. The ends lost 0 bases at V and 3 bases at J; junction bases unmatched: 6. The CDR3 sequence is 17 residues long. The CDR3 sequence: CASSLVAGQGYTGELFF. Written as DNA, the CDR3 is TGCGCCAGCAGCTTGGTCGCTGGACAGGGGTACACCGGGGAGCTGTTTTTT.

The chain uses TRBV6-6 and TRBJ2-5, with TRBD2 matching over 7 bases. CDR3 size: 14 residues. V was pared by 6 bases and J by 6 bases, with 10 bases of the junction left unmatched. Germline V lookup: CDR1 MNHNY, CDR2 SVGAGI (reference sequence). CDR3 amino acids: CASSPAGIEQTQYF. The CDR3 coding sequence is TGTGCCAGCAGCCCAGCGGGGATAGAGCAGACCCAGTACTTC.

The CDR3 DNA is TGCGCCAGCAGCTTCACCCTGACAGGGGGGACCTCTGGGGCCAACGTCCTGACTTTC. It specifies CASSFTLTGGTSGANVLTF. The V and J genes are TRBV5-1 and TRBJ2-6, with 9 bases identical to TRBD1. Losses at the gene ends were 2 bases for V and 0 bases for J; bases not matched to a gene: 9. The CDR3 is 19 residues long. Germline CDR1 and CDR2: SGHRS and YFSETQ.

The rearrangement links TRBV28 to TRBJ2-6; D remains ambiguous. V shed 6 bases and J shed 4 bases, with 7 bases lying between them. The germline V gene has CDR1 MDHEN and CDR2 SYDVKM. The length of the CDR3 is 13 residues. The CDR3 sequence: CASSPGGANVLTF. CDR3 coding DNA: TGTGCCAGCAGCCCAGGCGGGGCCAACGTCCTGACTTTC.

The gene calls are TRBV6-5 and TRBJ2-1; 8 bases fit TRBD2. Germline CDR1 is MNHEY and CDR2 is SVGAGI. There are 16 residues in the CDR3. V trimming: 2 bases; J trimming: 10 bases; junction bases outside the gene matches: 13. CDR3 loop: CASSYAQRGGLGEQFF. The CDR3 DNA reads TGTGCCAGCAGTTACGCCCAACGGGGGGGCCTTGGCGAGCAGTTCTTC.

This chain uses TRBV28 with TRBJ2-1, with D possibly being TRBD2 (7 bases). The CDR3 consists of 15 residues. Germline loops: CDR1 MDHEN, CDR2 SYDVKM. V lost 1 base to trimming and J lost 7 bases, with 14 bases between them. The CDR3 bases are TGTGCCAGCAGTTTATTAGGGGGGGGTACGAATGAGCAGTTCTTC. It is translated as CASSLLGGGTNEQFF.

The chain has TRBV6-5 and TRBJ2-7; D might be TRBD2 (6 bases). The V gene lost 2 bases and the J gene lost 1 base, with 15 bases spanning the gap. Germline V lookup: CDR1 MNHEY, CDR2 SVGAGI. The CDR3 is 16 residues long. The CDR3 reads CASSYKAGFSSYEQYF. CDR3 sequence (DNA): TGTGCCAGCAGTTACAAAGCGGGTTTCTCATCCTACGAGCAGTACTTC.

V usage is TRBV6-5 and J usage is TRBJ1-1; 8 bases are a match to TRBD1. V was pared by 5 bases and J by 3 bases, with 5 bases of the junction left unmatched. The CDR3 sequence is 14 residues long. The germline gives CDR1 MNHEY, CDR2 SVGAGI. In DNA, the CDR3 is TGTGCCAGCAGTCTCAGGGGGCAGTACACTGAAGCTTTCTTT. It codes for CASSLRGQYTEAFF.

V and J are TRBV11-2 and TRBJ2-7; weak D call: TRBD2 (7 bases). Germline V gives CDR1 SGHAT, CDR2 FQNNGV. This CDR3 has 18 amino acids. Trimming shortened V by 1 base and J by 4 bases, and 23 bases separated the two germline ends. The chain's CDR3 is CASSLGSAGTPRRYEQYF. The CDR3 DNA is TGTGCCAGCAGCTTAGGGTCAGCGGGGACACCCAGAAGGTACGAGCAGTACTTC.

This chain connects TRBV6-6 to TRBJ1-5, with D perhaps matching TRBD1 (6 bases). The V gene lost 6 bases and the J gene lost 6 bases, with 18 bases spanning the gap. Per germline, CDR1 MNHNY and CDR2 SVGAGI (reference sequence). This CDR3 is built from 15 residues. This chain's CDR3 is CASSEGGGIGQPQHF. In nucleotides, the CDR3 is TGTGCCAGCAGCGAAGGGGGGGGAATAGGTCAGCCCCAGCATTTT.

V usage is TRBV7-8 and J usage is TRBJ1-1; no clear D gene. Trimming left V 1 base short and J 7 bases short, with 13 bases between. CDR1 and CDR2 (germline): SGHVS, FQNEAQ. The CDR3 consists of 14 residues. DNA of the CDR3: TGTGCCAGCAGCTTAGTTACAGAAAGTAATGAAGCTTTCTTT. This sequence encodes CASSLVTESNEAFF.